A single sample is the source of the 5 T cell receptor beta chains below, sequenced in a study of T cell responses to AZD1222 COVID-19 vaccine. The data were produced by immunoSEQ multiplex PCR, yet TCRdb's version contains in-frame clones alone and is incomplete. The sample has roughly 56,000 clones, about four fifths seen once. The sample here was peripheral blood, taken 28 days after the second AZD1222 dose. These receptors came from an adult who received the AZD1222 COVID-19 vaccine.

The chain has TRBV5-4 and TRBJ1-2; D not certain. The length of the CDR3 is 16 residues. Trimming cost V 4 bases and J 1 base, with 17 bases left between them. Germline lookup yields CDR1 SGHNT and CDR2 YYREEE (reference sequence). CDR3 loop: CASSLGSLLNNYGYTF. CDR3 DNA: TGTGCCAGCAGCCTGGGCTCCCTCCTTAATAACTATGGCTACACCTTC.

This chain joins TRBV6-5 and TRBJ2-7; D uncertain. Germline V gene data show CDR1 as MNHEY and CDR2 as SVGAGI. This CDR3 contains 13 residues. Trimming took 7 bases from V and 3 from J, leaving 13 bases between them. CDR3 sequence (DNA): TGTGCCAGCAAATACGCGGTTTTCTACGAGCAGTACTTC. This encodes CASKYAVFYEQYF.

The V gene is TRBV3-1 (or the pseudogene TRBV3-2), the J gene TRBJ2-1; perhaps TRBD2 as D (6 bases). Germline V lookup: CDR1 LGHDT, CDR2 YNNKEL (reference sequence). The ends were cut back, 6 bases at V and 4 bases at J, with 16 bases in the middle. There are 15 residues in the CDR3. For the CDR3, the DNA is TGTGCCAGCAGGGCACGGGACTTACAGTACAATGAGCAGTTCTTC. The encoded protein is CASRARDLQYNEQFF.

V and J are TRBV5-1 and TRBJ2-7; 7 nucleotides match TRBD1. This CDR3 is built from 14 residues. V dropped 6 bases and J dropped 3; count of bases not matched to a gene: 9. Germline V gene lookup returns CDR1 SGHRS and CDR2 YFSETQ. This CDR3 reads CASKDREQSYEQYF. The DNA of the CDR3 is TGCGCCAGCAAAGACAGGGAACAAAGCTACGAGCAGTACTTC.

The V and J genes are TRBV11-2 and TRBJ2-7, with 7 nucleotides matching TRBD2. This CDR3 is built from 13 residues. V shed 10 bases, J shed 1 base, and the junction held 7 bases outside the gene matches. Germline loops: CDR1 SGHAT, CDR2 FQNNGV. The CDR3 region is CATEWGGSYEQYF. The CDR3 nucleotides are TGTGCCACCGAATGGGGGGGATCCTACGAGCAGTACTTC.